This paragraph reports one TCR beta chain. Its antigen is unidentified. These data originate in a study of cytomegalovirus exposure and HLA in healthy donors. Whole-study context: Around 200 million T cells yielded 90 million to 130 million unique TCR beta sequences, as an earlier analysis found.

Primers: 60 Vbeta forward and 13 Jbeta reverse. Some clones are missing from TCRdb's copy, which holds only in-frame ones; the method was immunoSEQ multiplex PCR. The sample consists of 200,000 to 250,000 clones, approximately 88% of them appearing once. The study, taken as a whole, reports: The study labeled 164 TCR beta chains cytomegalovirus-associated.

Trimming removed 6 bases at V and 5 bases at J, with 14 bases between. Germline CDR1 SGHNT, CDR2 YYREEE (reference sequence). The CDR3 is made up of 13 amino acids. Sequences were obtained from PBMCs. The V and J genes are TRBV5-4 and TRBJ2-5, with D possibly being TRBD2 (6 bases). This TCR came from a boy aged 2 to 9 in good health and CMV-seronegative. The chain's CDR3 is CASTSGGSETQYF. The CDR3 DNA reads TGTGCCAGCACCAGTGGGGGGTCGGAGACCCAGTACTTC.